These 12 T cell receptor beta chains came from one sample sequenced in a study of OX40 agonist ivuxolimab in advanced cancers. TCRdb keeps only in-frame clones here, not all; method: immunoSEQ multiplex PCR. Found here are approximately 70,000 clones, approximately 78% of them singletons; the top ten hold about 1.1%. This sample comprised CD4+ or CD8+ T cells sorted from blood, obtained in a trial of the OX40 agonist ivuxolimab. Receptors originate from an adult with an advanced solid tumor such as melanoma, head and neck, liver or kidney cancer.

Comments on this clone: The CDR3 does not close with the conserved phenylalanine or tryptophan, likely indicating a read error. The chain uses TRBV6-1 and TRBJ1-2, with 10 positions matching TRBD1. V gave up 3 bases and J gave up 4 bases; unmatched junction bases: 5. The CDR3 has 15 residues. Germline CDR1 and CDR2: MNHNS and SASEGT. CDR3 in DNA: TGTGCCAGCAGTGACCAGACAGGGGGCGGCTATGGCTACACCCTC. This translates into CASSDQTGGGYGYTL.

This sequence joins TRBV19 and TRBJ2-5; no definite D call. Looked up from germline, CDR1 is LNHDA and CDR2 is SQIVND (reference sequence). V lost 5 bases and J lost 1, with 8 bases in between. CDR3 length: 13 residues. This chain's CDR3 is CASSSPGQETQYF. In nucleotides, the CDR3 is TGTGCCAGTAGTTCGCCAGGCCAAGAGACCCAGTACTTC.

V and J are TRBV5-1 and TRBJ2-5, with D unclear. The germline V and J ends were trimmed by 6 bases and 5 bases, with 14 bases remaining between them. Germline V lookup: CDR1 SGHRS, CDR2 YFSETQ. The CDR3 has 13 amino acids. CDR3 in amino acids: CASIPRPRETQYF. For the CDR3, the DNA is TGCGCCAGCATCCCAAGACCCAGGGAGACCCAGTACTTC. The full variable domain, rest sourced from reference TRBV5-1 and TRBJ2-5, is KAGVTQTPRYLIKTRGQQVTLSCSPISGHRSVSWYQQTPGQGLQFLFEYFSETQRNKGNFPGRFSGRQFSNSRSEMNVSTLELGDSALYLCASIPRPRETQYFGPGTRLLVL.

CDR3 nucleotides: TGTGCCAGCTGTCAAAGGGGGGCCCGCGCAGATACGCAGTATTTT. Encoded protein: CASCQRGARADTQYF. V is TRBV6-5 and J is TRBJ2-3; D could derive from TRBD1 or TRBD2 (6 bases each). The germline V gene has CDR1 MNHEY and CDR2 SVGAGI. CDR3 length: 15 amino acids. V was trimmed by 8 bases and J by 4 bases, leaving 19 bases between them.

The J gene is TRBJ1-2, the V gene TRBV5-4; 7 nucleotides align to TRBD1. CDR3 length: 15 amino acids. Looked up from germline, CDR1 is SGHNT and CDR2 is YYREEE (reference sequence). The trim removed 1 base at V and 4 bases at J, leaving 7 bases unmatched. The CDR3 sequence: CASSLKPGQLYGYTF. The CDR3 DNA follows: TGTGCCAGCAGCTTGAAACCGGGACAGCTCTATGGCTACACCTTC.

The rearrangement uses TRBV7-8 and TRBJ1-5; 7 bases fit TRBD1. This CDR3 spans 15 amino acids. Germline values: CDR1 SGHVS, CDR2 FQNEAQ. V shed 3 bases, J shed 7 bases, and the junction held 9 bases outside the gene matches. CDR3 loop: CASSLRQGGQQPQHF. Written as DNA, the CDR3 is TGTGCCAGCAGCTTGCGACAGGGCGGACAACAGCCCCAGCATTTT.

This clone was seen a few times. This chain uses TRBV5-1 with TRBJ1-6, with D possibly matching TRBD1 (6 bases). Germline V gene lookup returns CDR1 SGHRS and CDR2 YFSETQ. The ends were cut back, 4 bases at V and 8 bases at J, with 13 bases in the middle. The CDR3 is 14 amino acids. CDR3 sequence: CASSTRGDHSPLHF. The CDR3 DNA sequence: TGCGCCAGCAGCACGAGGGGGGATCATTCACCCCTCCACTTT. Supplemented by reference TRBV5-1 and TRBJ1-6, the full variable domain reads KAGVTQTPRYLIKTRGQQVTLSCSPISGHRSVSWYQQTPGQGLQFLFEYFSETQRNKGNFPGRFSGRQFSNSRSEMNVSTLELGDSALYLCASSTRGDHSPLHFGNGTRLTVT.

The gene calls are TRBV15 and TRBJ1-5, with 8 bases matching TRBD1. V gave up 5 bases and J gave up 4 bases; unmatched junction bases: 10. The CDR3 covers 16 residues. Germline values: CDR1 LNHNV, CDR2 YYDKDF (reference sequence). CDR3 bases: TGTGCCACCAGCCTCTCTGGACAGGGAAGAAATCAGCCCCAGCATTTT. Amino acid sequence: CATSLSGQGRNQPQHF.

The genes are TRBV28 and TRBJ2-5; 7 bases fit TRBD2. The V and J ends lost 6 bases and 3 bases, in that order; junction bases with no gene match: 10. Per the germline V gene, CDR1 is MDHEN and CDR2 is SYDVKM. The CDR3 extends over 15 amino acids. The CDR3 loop reads CASSTTSTGEETQYF. The CDR3 DNA is TGTGCCAGCAGCACGACTAGCACCGGGGAAGAGACCCAGTACTTC.

V and J are TRBV25-1 and TRBJ2-2; 7 bases map to TRBD1. The CDR3 runs 18 residues. From germline, CDR1 is MGHDK and CDR2 SYGVNS. V shed 4 bases and J 2 bases; nucleotides not matched to a gene: 13. CDR3 sequence: CASSGRQGRALNTGELFF. CDR3 nucleotides: TGTGCCAGCAGTGGACGACAGGGAAGGGCGCTAAACACCGGGGAGCTGTTTTTT.

This clone was found once. In DNA form, the CDR3 reads TGTGCCTGGAGTGCGTTTTCCGGGACAGGGAACGAGCAGTACTTC. Amino acid sequence: CAWSAFSGTGNEQYF. The rearrangement uses TRBV30 and TRBJ2-7, with TRBD1 matching over 9 bases. This CDR3 is 15 amino acids long. The V and J ends lost 1 base and 5 bases, in that order; junction bases with no gene match: 9. Germline assignment: CDR1 GTSNPN and CDR2 SVGIG (reference sequence).

This clone was picked up a small number of times. The gene calls are TRBV6-5 and TRBJ2-5; TRBD1 is a possible D gene (5 bases). The V and J ends lost 2 bases and 5 bases respectively, with 18 bases between them. The CDR3 sequence is 16 residues long. The V gene's germline CDR1 is MNHEY and CDR2 SVGAGI. Written as DNA, the CDR3 is TGTGCCAGCAGTTACATGCCAGGGATGGGCCGGGAGACCCAGTACTTC. This codes for CASSYMPGMGRETQYF.